This T cell receptor (beta chain) was found in a study of cytomegalovirus exposure and HLA in healthy donors. Study-level findings and limits: The CMV antigen specificity of a few CMV-associated chains was confirmed through in vitro analysis.

Comment on this clone: Its antigen is currently unknown.

Sequenced by immunoSEQ multiplex PCR; TCRdb stores in-frame clones only, minus some. The table has about 120,000 clones, 88% seen once. The germline V and J ends were trimmed by 0 bases and 4 bases, with 15 bases remaining between them. Per germline, CDR1 GTSNPN and CDR2 SVGIG (reference sequence). The CDR3 runs to 15 residues. This clonotype was sampled from a woman aged 18-29 years in good health and CMV-seropositive. The V call is TRBV30, the J call TRBJ1-1; D unclear. The sequenced material came from PBMCs. CDR3 region: CAWSVGVGSGTEAFF. The CDR3 DNA reads TGTGCCTGGAGTGTTGGAGTTGGGAGTGGCACTGAAGCTTTCTTT.